One sample yielded the 6 T cell receptor beta chains listed below, sequenced in a study of blood T cell repertoires in COVID-19. This table comes from immunoSEQ multiplex PCR, and its TCRdb copy is limited to in-frame clones, with some not included. The profile shows around 160,000 clones, approximately 80% of them singletons. The sequenced material came from peripheral blood. These receptors came from a man aged 60 to 69 with active or convalescent COVID-19.

The V gene is TRBV19, the J gene TRBJ1-4; tentatively, D is TRBD1 (5 bases). The germline gives CDR1 LNHDA, CDR2 SQIVND (reference sequence). CDR3 length: 15 residues. Trimming stripped 5 bases from V and 7 bases from J, with 17 bases between. The DNA of the CDR3 is TGTGCCAGTAGTTCCCCGGGGGAGGGGAGTGAAAAACTGTTTTTT. This translates into CASSSPGEGSEKLFF.

This chain connects TRBV29-1 to TRBJ2-7, with TRBD2 matching over 8 bases. The CDR3 length is 14 residues. The germline gives CDR1 SQVTM, CDR2 ANQGSEA. Trimming removed 6 bases from V and 6 bases from J; junction bases left unmatched: 13. The CDR3, as DNA: TGCAGCGTCATGGCCGGGACTAGGGGGTCCGAGCAGTACTTC. It yields the protein CSVMAGTRGSEQYF.

The chain couples TRBV29-1 to TRBJ1-1, with 9 bases aligning to TRBD1. The length of the CDR3 is 13 residues. J was trimmed by 1 base and V by 6 bases; bases with no gene match: 3. In germline, CDR1 is SQVTM, CDR2 ANQGSEA. The chain's CDR3 is CSVKQGANTEAFF. CDR3 DNA sequence: TGCAGCGTAAAACAGGGGGCGAACACTGAAGCTTTCTTT.

The chain's CDR3 is CASSLEGRGDTGELFF. The DNA of the CDR3 is TGTGCCAGCAGCTTAGAGGGCAGGGGCGACACCGGGGAGCTGTTTTTT. The gene calls are TRBV7-3 and TRBJ2-2; maybe TRBD1 (6 bases). Germline CDR1 is SGHTA and CDR2 is FQGTGA. The ends were cut back, 2 bases at V and 3 bases at J, with 13 bases in the middle. CDR3 length equals 16 residues.

V gene TRBV11-3 combines with J gene TRBJ2-1, with 9 bases aligning to TRBD2. J gave up 3 bases and V 1 base, and 4 bases lay outside the gene matches. The germline V gene has CDR1 SGHNT and CDR2 YENEEA. The CDR3 length is 16 residues. CDR3 protein: CASSLGLAGIYNEQFF. CDR3 coding DNA: TGTGCCAGCAGCTTAGGCCTAGCGGGAATCTACAATGAGCAGTTCTTC. The full variable domain, with the rest looked up from reference TRBV11-3 and TRBJ2-1, is EAGVVQSPRYKIIEKKQPVAFWCNPISGHNTLYWYLQNLGQGPELLIRYENEEAVDDSQLPKDRFSAERLKGVDSTLKIQPAELGDSAVYLCASSLGLAGIYNEQFFGPGTRLTVL.

This chain joins TRBV7-3 and TRBJ2-1, with 11 bases aligning to TRBD2. After removal of 5 bases from V and 4 bases from J, the junction contained 4 bases not matched to a gene. The CDR3 covers 15 residues. Germline V gene sequence: CDR1 SGHTA, CDR2 FQGTGA. The CDR3 reads CASSKTSGKYNEQFF. CDR3 nucleotides: TGTGCCAGCAGCAAGACTAGCGGGAAGTACAATGAGCAGTTCTTC. Full variable domain (missing parts from reference TRBV7-3 and TRBJ2-1): GAGVSQTPSNKVTEKGKYVELRCDPISGHTALYWYRQSLGQGPEFLIYFQGTGAADDSGLPNDRFFAVRPEGSVSTLKIQRTERGDSAVYLCASSKTSGKYNEQFFGPGTRLTVL.